The entry below gives a single T cell receptor (beta chain) sequence along with its context. Its antigen is as yet unknown. The CDR3 is 14 amino acids. Germline-derived CDR1 and CDR2 are GTSNPN and SVGIG (reference sequence). V dropped 7 bases and J dropped 3 bases, with 18 bases sitting between them. This sample was included in a study of T cell responses to AZD1222 COVID-19 vaccine. Whole-study findings and limits: Donors, mostly white British, included more females; clonal diversity was possibly underestimated. Scientists sampled the repertoires only once the peak T cell response had passed. Reportedly, nearly half the spike-specific TCRs target unmutated variant regions. With two AZD1222 doses given, Spike-specific TCR breadth and depth both rose.

Sequencing was performed with immunoSEQ multiplex PCR; in TCRdb, only in-frame clones are kept and a portion is missing. The sample has tens of thousands of clones, roughly 90% seen once; the top ten hold approximately 4.2%. This clonotype was sampled from an adult in good health. The sample consisted of peripheral blood, taken on day 0 of AZD1222 vaccination. The gene calls are TRBV30 and TRBJ1-1; D gene ambiguous. Here the CDR3 reads CALLELRRDTEAFF. The CDR3 DNA follows: TGTGCCTTGTTGGAGCTGCGGCGTGACACTGAAGCTTTCTTT.